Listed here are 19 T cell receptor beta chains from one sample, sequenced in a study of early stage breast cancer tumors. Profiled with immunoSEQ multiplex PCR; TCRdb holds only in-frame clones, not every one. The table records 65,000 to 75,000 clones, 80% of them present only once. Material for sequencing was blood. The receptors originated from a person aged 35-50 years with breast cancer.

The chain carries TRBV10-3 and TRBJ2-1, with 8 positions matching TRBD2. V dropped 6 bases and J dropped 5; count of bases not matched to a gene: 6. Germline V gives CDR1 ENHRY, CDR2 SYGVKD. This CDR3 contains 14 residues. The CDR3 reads CAISEGLGDNEQFF. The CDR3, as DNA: TGTGCCATCAGCGAGGGACTAGGGGACAATGAGCAGTTCTTC.

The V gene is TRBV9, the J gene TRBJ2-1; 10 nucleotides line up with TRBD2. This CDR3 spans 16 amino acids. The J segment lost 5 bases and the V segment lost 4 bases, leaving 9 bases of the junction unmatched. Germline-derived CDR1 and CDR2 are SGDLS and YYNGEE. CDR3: CASSLRGLAGDNEQFF. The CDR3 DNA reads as TGTGCCAGCAGCCTCAGGGGGCTAGCGGGAGACAATGAGCAGTTCTTC.

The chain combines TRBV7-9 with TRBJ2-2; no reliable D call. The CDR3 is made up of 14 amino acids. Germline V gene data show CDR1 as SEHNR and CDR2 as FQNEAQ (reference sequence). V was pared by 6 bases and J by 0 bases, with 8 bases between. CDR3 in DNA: TGTGCCAGCAGAGCGAGTGCGAACACCGGGGAGCTGTTTTTT. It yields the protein CASRASANTGELFF.

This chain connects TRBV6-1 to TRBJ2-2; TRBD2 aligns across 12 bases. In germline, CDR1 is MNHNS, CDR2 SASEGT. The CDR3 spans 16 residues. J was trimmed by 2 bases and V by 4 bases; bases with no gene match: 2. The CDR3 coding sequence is TGTGCCAGCAGTGGACTAGCGGGAGTAAACACCGGGGAGCTGTTTTTT. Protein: CASSGLAGVNTGELFF.

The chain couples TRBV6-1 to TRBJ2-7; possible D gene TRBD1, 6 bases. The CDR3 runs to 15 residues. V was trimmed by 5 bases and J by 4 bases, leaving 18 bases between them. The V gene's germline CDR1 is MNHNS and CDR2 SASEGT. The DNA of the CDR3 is TGTGCCAGCAGTCCCCGGGACACACGAGGTTACGAGCAGTACTTC. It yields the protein CASSPRDTRGYEQYF.

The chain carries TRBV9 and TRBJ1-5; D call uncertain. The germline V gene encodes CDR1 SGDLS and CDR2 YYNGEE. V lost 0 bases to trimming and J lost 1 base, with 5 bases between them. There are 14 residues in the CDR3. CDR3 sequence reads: CASSVEGSNQPQHF. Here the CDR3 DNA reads TGTGCCAGCAGCGTAGAAGGGAGCAATCAGCCCCAGCATTTT.

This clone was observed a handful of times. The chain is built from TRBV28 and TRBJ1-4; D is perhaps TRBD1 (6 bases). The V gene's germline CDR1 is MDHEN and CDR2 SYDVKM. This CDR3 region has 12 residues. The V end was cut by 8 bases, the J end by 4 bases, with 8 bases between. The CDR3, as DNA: TGTGCCAGCGGACAGTTTAATGAAAAACTGTTTTTT. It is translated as CASGQFNEKLFF.

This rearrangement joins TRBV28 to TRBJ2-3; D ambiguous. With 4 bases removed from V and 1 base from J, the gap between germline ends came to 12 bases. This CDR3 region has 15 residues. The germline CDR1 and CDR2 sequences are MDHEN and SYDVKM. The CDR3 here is CASSSRYGGTDTQYF. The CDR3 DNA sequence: TGTGCCAGCAGTTCTAGATATGGGGGCACAGATACGCAGTATTTT.

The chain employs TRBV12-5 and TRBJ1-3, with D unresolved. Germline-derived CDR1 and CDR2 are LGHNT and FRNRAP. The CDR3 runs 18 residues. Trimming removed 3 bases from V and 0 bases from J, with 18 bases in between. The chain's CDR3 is CASGFQRFGESSGNTIYF. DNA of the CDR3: TGTGCTAGTGGTTTTCAACGTTTTGGGGAGAGCTCTGGAAACACCATATATTTT. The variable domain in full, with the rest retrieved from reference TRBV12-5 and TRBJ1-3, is DARVTQTPRHKVTEMGQEVTMRCQPILGHNTVFWYRQTMMQGLELLAYFRNRAPLDDSGMPKDRFSAEMPDATLATLKIQPSEPRDSAVYFCASGFQRFGESSGNTIYFGEGSWLTVV.

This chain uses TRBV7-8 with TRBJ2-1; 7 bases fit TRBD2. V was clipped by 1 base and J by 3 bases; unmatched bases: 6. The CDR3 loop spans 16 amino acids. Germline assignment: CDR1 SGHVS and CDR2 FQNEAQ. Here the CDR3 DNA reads TGTGCCAGCAGCTTAGGGCGGGAGCGGGGCTACAATGAGCAGTTCTTC. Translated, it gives CASSLGRERGYNEQFF. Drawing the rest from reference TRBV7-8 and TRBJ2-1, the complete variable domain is GAGVSQSPRYKVAKRGQDVALRCDPISGHVSLFWYQQALGQGPEFLTYFQNEAQLDKSGLPSDRFFAERPEGSVSTLKIQRTQQEDSAVYLCASSLGRERGYNEQFFGPGTRLTVL.

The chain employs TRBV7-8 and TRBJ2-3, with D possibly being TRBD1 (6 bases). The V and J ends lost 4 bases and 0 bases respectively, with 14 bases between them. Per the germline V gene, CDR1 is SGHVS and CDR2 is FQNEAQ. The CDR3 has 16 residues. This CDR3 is CASSSFRDTSTDTQYF. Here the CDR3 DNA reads TGTGCCAGCAGCTCCTTCCGGGACACCAGCACAGATACGCAGTATTTT.

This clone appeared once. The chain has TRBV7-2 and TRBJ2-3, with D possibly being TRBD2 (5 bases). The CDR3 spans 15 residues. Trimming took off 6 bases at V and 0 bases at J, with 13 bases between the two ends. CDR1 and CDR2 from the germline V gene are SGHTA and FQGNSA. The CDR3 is CASRKTRTSTDTQYF. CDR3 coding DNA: TGTGCCAGCAGGAAAACGCGGACTAGCACAGATACGCAGTATTTT.

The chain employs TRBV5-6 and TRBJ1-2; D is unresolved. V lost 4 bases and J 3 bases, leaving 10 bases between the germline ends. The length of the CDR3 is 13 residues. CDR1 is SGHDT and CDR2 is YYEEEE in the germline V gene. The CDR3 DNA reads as TGTGCCAGCAGCCTAAATGAAGACTATGGCTACACCTTC. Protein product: CASSLNEDYGYTF.

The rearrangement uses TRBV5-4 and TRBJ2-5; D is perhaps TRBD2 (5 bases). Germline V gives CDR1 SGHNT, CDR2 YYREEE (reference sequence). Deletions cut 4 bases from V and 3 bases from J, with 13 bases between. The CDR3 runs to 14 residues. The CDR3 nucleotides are TGTGCCAGCAGCCTGAGCGGAACGGAAGAGACCCAGTACTTC. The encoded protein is CASSLSGTEETQYF.

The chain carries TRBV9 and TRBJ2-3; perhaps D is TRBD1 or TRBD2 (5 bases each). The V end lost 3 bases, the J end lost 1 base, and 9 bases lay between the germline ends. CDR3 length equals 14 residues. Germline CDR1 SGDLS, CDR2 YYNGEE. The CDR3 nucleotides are TGTGCCAGCAGCGGGAGGACACGCACAGATACGCAGTATTTT. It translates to CASSGRTRTDTQYF.

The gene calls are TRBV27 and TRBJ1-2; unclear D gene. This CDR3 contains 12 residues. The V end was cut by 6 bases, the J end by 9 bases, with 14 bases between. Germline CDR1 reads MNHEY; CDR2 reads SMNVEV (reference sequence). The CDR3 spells CASRLPGSSYTF. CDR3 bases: TGTGCCAGCAGACTCCCCGGTTCAAGCTACACCTTC.

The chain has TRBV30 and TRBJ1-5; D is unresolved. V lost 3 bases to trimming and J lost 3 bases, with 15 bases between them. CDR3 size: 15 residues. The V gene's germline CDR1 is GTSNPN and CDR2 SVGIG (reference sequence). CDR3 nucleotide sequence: TGTGCCTGGAGCCGTTCCGGCAGGTTCAATCAGCCCCAGCATTTT. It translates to CAWSRSGRFNQPQHF.

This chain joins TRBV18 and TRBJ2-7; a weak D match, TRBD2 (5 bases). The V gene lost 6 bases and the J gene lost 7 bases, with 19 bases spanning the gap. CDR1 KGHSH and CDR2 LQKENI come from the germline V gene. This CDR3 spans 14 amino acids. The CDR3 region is CASSPTRRGGEQYF. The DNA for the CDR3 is TGTGCCAGCTCCCCAACCAGACGGGGTGGTGAGCAGTACTTC.

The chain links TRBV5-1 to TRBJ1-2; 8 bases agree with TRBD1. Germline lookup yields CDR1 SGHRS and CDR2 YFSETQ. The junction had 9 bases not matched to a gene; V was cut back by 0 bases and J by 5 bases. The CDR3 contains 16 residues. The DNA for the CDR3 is TGCGCCAGCAGCTTGGCCCAGCAGGGGGCTAGATATGGCTACACCTTC. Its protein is CASSLAQQGARYGYTF.